There are a few counts of the clone carrying this T cell receptor beta chain. Germline V lookup: CDR1 SGHNT, CDR2 YYREEE (reference sequence). The trim removed 4 bases at V and 9 bases at J, leaving 6 bases unmatched. CDR3 length equals 12 residues. The data were taken from a study of T cells after yellow fever vaccination. TCRdb processed the 5' RACE reads anew with MiXCR; each CDR3 protein has one entry. The sample lists over 300,000 distinct CDR3 sequences, approximately 4% occurring once. The chain recombines TRBV5-4 with TRBJ2-7; 8 bases are a match to TRBD1. This specimen was PBMCs, taken 5 days after the yellow fever booster vaccination. The clonotype originates from a man between 18 and 35 years old who received the YFV17D yellow fever vaccine. CDR3 loop: CASSATGVGQYV. CDR3 nucleotide sequence: TGTGCCAGCAGCGCGACAGGGGTCGGGCAGTACGTC.